This TCR beta chain was documented in a study of OX40 agonist ivuxolimab in advanced cancers. Study-wide background: The patients received ivuxolimab by intravenous route every 2 weeks at 0.01 to 10 mg/kg. Enrolled patients in dose escalation had cancers that were hepatocellular carcinoma, melanoma, renal cell or head and neck cancer.

Here immunoSEQ multiplex PCR was the method, and the copy in TCRdb shows in-frame clones only, minus some. Seen here are tens of thousands of clones, around 92% observed once, and the top ten hold roughly 6.9%. Germline CDR1 MRHNA, CDR2 SNTAGT. The CDR3 spans 13 residues. V was clipped by 0 bases and J by 9 bases, with 9 bases between them. The TCR was taken from an adult with an advanced solid tumor such as melanoma, head and neck, liver or kidney cancer. V is TRBV6-4 and J is TRBJ2-1, with D unresolved. The sample in question was CD4+ or CD8+ T cells sorted from blood, obtained in a trial of the OX40 agonist ivuxolimab. The CDR3 DNA follows: TGTGCCAGCAGTGACTCAGGCTTTGGTGAGCAGTTCTTC. It translates to CASSDSGFGEQFF.